Listed here are 26 T cell receptor beta chains from one sample, sequenced in a study of blood T cell repertoires in COVID-19. The data were produced by immunoSEQ multiplex PCR, yet TCRdb's version contains in-frame clones alone and is incomplete. The table shows about 380,000 clones, with over 75% occurring only once. The sequenced material came from PBMCs or T cells enriched from blood (not recorded which). All receptors derive from a man aged 30 to 39 who had recovered from COVID-19.

The chain has TRBV5-1 and TRBJ2-7; weak D call: TRBD2 (5 bases). The CDR3 length is 12 residues. The V end lost 4 bases, the J end lost 3 bases, and 8 bases lay between the germline ends. CDR1 and CDR2 (germline): SGHRS, YFSETQ. The CDR3 sequence: CASSPGVYEQYF. CDR3 DNA sequence: TGCGCCAGCAGCCCCGGGGTCTACGAGCAGTACTTC. Looking up the rest from reference TRBV5-1 and TRBJ2-7 gives the full variable domain: KAGVTQTPRYLIKTRGQQVTLSCSPISGHRSVSWYQQTPGQGLQFLFEYFSETQRNKGNFPGRFSGRQFSNSRSEMNVSTLELGDSALYLCASSPGVYEQYFGPGTRLTVT.

Notes on this clone: Within the sample, other DNA sequences also encode this same CDR3. V is TRBV5-1 and J is TRBJ1-5; 10 positions match TRBD1. V was clipped by 0 bases and J by 6 bases; unmatched bases: 3. CDR3 length: 15 residues. Germline V gene sequence: CDR1 SGHRS, CDR2 YFSETQ. The CDR3 DNA follows: TGCGCCAGCAGCTTGGGACAGGGGGCGGGTCAGCCCCAGCATTTT. Amino acids: CASSLGQGAGQPQHF.

J is TRBJ1-4 and V is TRBV6-1, with unresolved D. The CDR3 is 15 amino acids. Deletions cut 3 bases from V and 0 bases from J, with 8 bases between. In germline, CDR1 is MNHNS, CDR2 SASEGT. CDR3 in amino acids: CASSDQVATNEKLFF. The CDR3 coding sequence is TGTGCCAGCAGTGACCAGGTTGCAACTAATGAAAAACTGTTTTTT.

V is TRBV4-2 and J is TRBJ2-7; D might be TRBD2 (6 bases). Germline assignment: CDR1 LGHNA and CDR2 YNFKEQ. V lost 1 base, J lost 6 bases, and 16 bases lay in between. There are 15 residues in the CDR3. The CDR3 loop is CASSQGGTGSGEQYF. The CDR3 DNA sequence: TGTGCCAGCAGCCAAGGCGGGACGGGTTCGGGCGAGCAGTACTTC.

This chain uses TRBV27 with TRBJ1-5, with TRBD1 identical over 9 bases. V dropped 6 bases and J dropped 5; count of bases not matched to a gene: 5. Per the germline V gene, CDR1 is MNHEY and CDR2 is SMNVEV (reference sequence). This CDR3 contains 14 residues. DNA of the CDR3: TGTGCCAGCAGCCGCACAGGGGGCGATCAGCCCCAGCATTTT. It translates to CASSRTGGDQPQHF.

The chain employs TRBV12-3 or TRBV12-4 and TRBJ2-7; no definite D call. The CDR3 has 13 residues. Deletions cut 3 bases from V and 5 bases from J, with 11 bases between. CDR3 region: CASSFGHFDEQYF. The CDR3 nucleotides read TGTGCCAGCAGTTTCGGTCACTTCGACGAGCAGTACTTC.

The CDR3 region has the DNA TGTGCCAGCAGCAAAGAAGGGGACAGGGCGTGGAGGGAGACCCAGTACTTC. This sequence encodes CASSKEGDRAWRETQYF. The genes are TRBV21-1 and TRBJ2-5; TRBD1, the D gene given by the table, was not confirmed from the DNA. TRBV21-1 is noted as a pseudogene. This CDR3 is 17 amino acids long.

V is TRBV15 and J is TRBJ1-5, with a possible D match to TRBD1 (6 bases). The CDR3 spans 14 residues. Looked up from germline, CDR1 is LNHNV and CDR2 is YYDKDF (reference sequence). V gave up 3 bases and J gave up 8 bases, with 14 bases separating them. As DNA, the CDR3 is TGTGCCACCAGCAGGGACAGAATCCTTGAGCCCCAGCATTTT. It codes for CATSRDRILEPQHF.

The V and J genes are TRBV6-5 and TRBJ2-7; TRBD1 might be the D (5 bases). Deletions cut 5 bases from V and 5 bases from J, with 13 bases between. The V gene's germline CDR1 is MNHEY and CDR2 SVGAGI. The CDR3 has 13 residues. This chain's CDR3 is CASSQTASNEQYF. The CDR3 nucleotides read TGTGCCAGCAGTCAGACAGCCTCTAACGAGCAGTACTTC.

The rearrangement links TRBV9 to TRBJ2-1, with 14 positions matching TRBD2. Germline CDR1 reads SGDLS; CDR2 reads YYNGEE. The ends lost 4 bases at V and 8 bases at J; junction bases unmatched: 8. This CDR3 is built from 16 residues. CDR3 sequence: CASSPGTSGGGDEQFF. CDR3 nucleotides: TGTGCCAGCAGCCCGGGGACTAGCGGGGGCGGGGATGAGCAGTTCTTC. Complete variable domain (other parts from reference TRBV9 and TRBJ2-1): DSGVTQTPKHLITATGQRVTLRCSPRSGDLSVYWYQQSLDQGLQFLIQYYNGEERAKGNILERFSAQQFPDLHSELNLSSLELGDSALYFCASSPGTSGGGDEQFFGPGTRLTVL.

This chain links TRBV9 with TRBJ2-3; possibly TRBD2 for D (6 bases). CDR1 is SGDLS and CDR2 is YYNGEE in the germline V gene. The CDR3 has 17 amino acids. V was cut by 0 bases and J by 5 bases, with 19 bases left in between. The chain's CDR3 is CASSVGGGGIPGDTQYF. CDR3 sequence (DNA): TGTGCCAGCAGCGTAGGTGGTGGCGGGATCCCCGGAGATACGCAGTATTTT.

This sequence joins TRBV7-2 and TRBJ1-1; D is possibly TRBD1 (6 bases). The V gene lost 6 bases and the J gene lost 4 bases, with 18 bases spanning the gap. This CDR3 is 15 amino acids long. Germline-derived CDR1 and CDR2 are SGHTA and FQGNSA. Here the CDR3 DNA reads TGTGCCAGCAGGTTCGAGGGTGGGGGCCGCACTGAAGCTTTCTTT. Its protein product is CASRFEGGGRTEAFF. Complete variable domain (other parts from reference TRBV7-2 and TRBJ1-1): GAGVSQSPSNKVTEKGKDVELRCDPISGHTALYWYRQSLGQGLEFLIYFQGNSAPDKSGLPSDRFSAERTGGSVSTLTIQRTQQEDSAVYLCASRFEGGGRTEAFFGQGTRLTVV.

This clone came up once. The V and J genes are TRBV18 and TRBJ1-5; 8 nucleotides agree with TRBD1. The germline CDR1 and CDR2 sequences are KGHSH and LQKENI. The trim removed 4 bases at V and 8 bases at J, leaving 7 bases unmatched. This CDR3 has 14 amino acids. The chain's CDR3 is CASSQQGGVEPQHF. DNA for the CDR3: TGTGCCAGCTCACAACAGGGGGGCGTAGAGCCCCAGCATTTT.

This clone appeared a few times. The V and J genes are TRBV5-8 and TRBJ1-5; D call uncertain. Trimming cost V 1 base and J 4 bases, with 6 bases left between them. Per the germline V gene, CDR1 is SGHTS and CDR2 is YDEGEE. CDR3 length: 13 residues. CDR3 nucleotide sequence: TGTGCCAGCAGCTTGTCCCAAAATCAGCCCCAGCATTTT. Its translation is CASSLSQNQPQHF.

This chain links TRBV27 with TRBJ2-1; the D gene is possibly TRBD1 (5 bases). Trimming removed 10 bases at V and 0 bases at J, with 19 bases between. The CDR3 runs 16 residues. In germline, CDR1 is MNHEY, CDR2 SMNVEV (reference sequence). The CDR3 bases are TGTGCCACCACCCCCCTCAGGGCTGGCTCCTACAATGAGCAGTTCTTC. Translation gives CATTPLRAGSYNEQFF.

The rearrangement uses TRBV3-1 (or the pseudogene TRBV3-2) and TRBJ1-5, with TRBD1 as a possible D gene (5 bases). The CDR3 loop spans 14 amino acids. V lost 3 bases to trimming and J lost 6 bases, with 12 bases between them. CDR1 is LGHDT, CDR2 YNNKEL, per germline (reference sequence). The CDR3 nucleotides are TGTGCCAGCAGCCAGTCAGGGAACGGTCAGCCCCAGCATTTT. It encodes CASSQSGNGQPQHF.

The J gene is TRBJ2-7, the V gene TRBV11-2, with 7 bases aligning to TRBD1. From germline, CDR1 is SGHAT and CDR2 FQNNGV. The V and J ends lost 5 bases and 3 bases, in that order; junction bases with no gene match: 7. CDR3 length equals 14 residues. This CDR3 is CASSIQDRIYEQYF. The CDR3 DNA reads TGTGCCAGCAGCATACAGGACAGGATCTACGAGCAGTACTTC.

V gene TRBV6-5 combines with J gene TRBJ1-3; D call uncertain. CDR1 is MNHEY and CDR2 is SVGAGI in the germline V gene. V was trimmed by 8 bases and J by 0 bases, leaving 14 bases between them. The CDR3 is made up of 15 amino acids. CDR3 bases: TGTGCCAGCTTCCCACCATCGGGCTCTGGAAACACCATATATTTT. Its protein is CASFPPSGSGNTIYF.

This rearrangement joins TRBV14 to TRBJ1-1; D is uncertain. This CDR3 is built from 14 residues. CDR1 is SGHDN, CDR2 FVKESK, per germline. Trimming removed 1 base from V and 0 bases from J, with 6 bases in between. The CDR3 sequence: CASSQGQVNTEAFF. CDR3 nucleotides: TGTGCCAGCAGCCAAGGTCAGGTGAACACTGAAGCTTTCTTT.

V gene TRBV29-1 combines with J gene TRBJ1-3, with D possibly being TRBD1 (5 bases). The V gene's germline CDR1 is SQVTM and CDR2 ANQGSEA. V lost 5 bases and J lost 1, with 12 bases in between. The CDR3 runs 14 residues. CDR3 sequence: CSVRQGGSGNTIYF. The CDR3 nucleotides read TGCAGCGTTAGGCAGGGTGGATCTGGAAACACCATATATTTT.

This chain links TRBV19 with TRBJ2-6; TRBD1 aligns across 7 bases. V lost 1 base and J lost 0; bases outside the gene matches: 6. There are 18 residues in the CDR3. Germline V gives CDR1 LNHDA, CDR2 SQIVND (reference sequence). The CDR3 is CASSIVSQGISGANVLTF. The CDR3 bases are TGTGCCAGTAGTATAGTCTCACAGGGGATCTCTGGGGCCAACGTCCTGACTTTC.

The chain is built from TRBV9 and TRBJ1-3; tentative D call: TRBD1 (6 bases). The CDR3 spans 15 residues. Germline CDR1 and CDR2: SGDLS and YYNGEE. V was pared by 0 bases and J by 4 bases, with 11 bases between. The CDR3 bases are TGTGCCAGCAGCGTAGAAGGGGGTCCAGGAAACACCATATATTTT. Translating it yields CASSVEGGPGNTIYF.

The V call is TRBV30, the J call TRBJ1-1; D remains ambiguous. CDR3 length: 14 amino acids. The germline V gene encodes CDR1 GTSNPN and CDR2 SVGIG (reference sequence). Trimming took 2 bases from V and 0 from J, leaving 10 bases between them. CDR3: CAWSQNSMNTEAFF. DNA for the CDR3: TGTGCCTGGAGTCAAAACAGCATGAACACTGAAGCTTTCTTT.

This clone is a singleton in its sample. The chain joins TRBV30 to TRBJ1-5; 7 bases match TRBD1. Germline values: CDR1 GTSNPN, CDR2 SVGIG (reference sequence). This CDR3 comprises 13 residues. Trimming removed 6 bases from V and 2 bases from J; junction bases left unmatched: 4. The CDR3 here is CACGTAGNQPQHF. The CDR3 DNA reads as TGTGCCTGCGGGACAGCCGGCAATCAGCCCCAGCATTTT. Based on the CDR3 plus reference TRBV30 and TRBJ1-5, the full variable domain is SQTIHQWPATLVQPVGSPLSLECTVEGTSNPNLYWYRQAAGRGLQLLFYSVGIGQISSEVPQNLSASRPQDRQFILSSKKLLLSDSGFYLCACGTAGNQPQHFGDGTRLSIL.

This sequence joins TRBV7-4 and TRBJ2-7; D might be TRBD1 (6 bases). Per germline, CDR1 SGHVT and CDR2 SQSDAQ. With 5 bases removed from V and 6 bases from J, the gap between germline ends came to 17 bases. The CDR3 covers 14 residues. The CDR3 sequence is CASSTGTIRTEQYF. DNA of the CDR3: TGTGCCAGCAGCACCGGGACAATTAGGACCGAGCAGTACTTC.

The chain couples TRBV30 to TRBJ1-3; D is perhaps TRBD1 (5 bases). Germline loops: CDR1 GTSNPN, CDR2 SVGIG (reference sequence). V was shortened by 0 bases and J by 1 base, with 13 bases between the two germline ends. The CDR3 has 16 residues. The CDR3 DNA follows: TGTGCCTGGAGTGTAATATTGGGGACTTCTGGAAACACCATATATTTT. It codes for CAWSVILGTSGNTIYF.